The 32 T cell receptor beta chains listed next were all sequenced from one sample in a study of blood T cell repertoires in COVID-19. Clones were read by immunoSEQ multiplex PCR, and TCRdb kept only the in-frame ones, dropping some. The sample has over 150,000 clones, around 84% seen once. Sample: peripheral blood. The source of these receptors is a woman between 55 and 75 years old with COVID-19, enrolled during active disease.

The genes are TRBV5-1 and TRBJ2-3, with D uncertain. Per the germline V gene, CDR1 is SGHRS and CDR2 is YFSETQ. Trimming stripped 8 bases from V and 0 bases from J, with 19 bases between. The CDR3 length is 16 residues. The CDR3 loop reads CASSSFHQASTDTQYF. The DNA of the CDR3 is TGCGCCAGTTCCTCGTTTCACCAAGCTAGCACAGATACGCAGTATTTT.

The chain carries TRBV18 and TRBJ1-3; tentatively, D is TRBD1 (5 bases). In germline, CDR1 is KGHSH, CDR2 LQKENI. CDR3 length equals 14 residues. The V and J ends lost 6 bases and 2 bases respectively, with 11 bases between them. In DNA, the CDR3 is TGTGCCAGCTCGCTCGGGGGTACTGGAAACACCATATATTTT. Residues: CASSLGGTGNTIYF.

V and J are TRBV9 and TRBJ2-7, with 7 bases matching TRBD2. This CDR3 region has 15 residues. V lost 4 bases, J lost 3 bases, and 10 bases stayed unmatched. CDR1 and CDR2 (germline): SGDLS, YYNGEE. The CDR3 protein is CASSPGPSGNYEQYF. The CDR3 DNA reads TGTGCCAGCAGCCCTGGTCCTAGCGGAAACTACGAGCAGTACTTC. Looking up the rest from reference TRBV9 and TRBJ2-7 gives the full variable domain: DSGVTQTPKHLITATGQRVTLRCSPRSGDLSVYWYQQSLDQGLQFLIQYYNGEERAKGNILERFSAQQFPDLHSELNLSSLELGDSALYFCASSPGPSGNYEQYFGPGTRLTVT.

The chain has TRBV5-1 and TRBJ1-1, with unresolved D. V gave up 0 bases and J gave up 1 base, with 10 bases separating them. The germline CDR1 and CDR2 sequences are SGHRS and YFSETQ. The CDR3 has 15 residues. The CDR3 region has the DNA TGCGCCAGCAGCTTGGGCAGTCCGGGGAACACTGAAGCTTTCTTT. Translation gives CASSLGSPGNTEAFF.

This chain connects TRBV5-1 to TRBJ2-7; 8 nucleotides line up with TRBD2. With 4 bases clipped from V and 3 bases from J, the junction kept 3 bases outside the gene matches. The CDR3 is 13 amino acids. Germline V gene data show CDR1 as SGHRS and CDR2 as YFSETQ. The CDR3 region has the DNA TGCGCCAGCAGCCCGGGGGGGAGCTACGAGCAGTACTTC. Amino acids: CASSPGGSYEQYF.

V gene TRBV10-1 combines with J gene TRBJ2-5; 7 bases match TRBD2. Germline V CDR1 and CDR2: WNHNN, SYGVQD (reference sequence). Trimming cost V 0 bases and J 4 bases; bases outside gene matches: 2. CDR3 length: 14 amino acids. CDR3 protein: CASSESLAGETQYF. The CDR3 coding sequence is TGCGCCAGCAGTGAGTCGTTAGCGGGAGAGACCCAGTACTTC.

The V call is TRBV5-1, the J call TRBJ2-3; a possible D gene is TRBD1 (5 bases). The CDR3 has 14 residues. Looked up from germline, CDR1 is SGHRS and CDR2 is YFSETQ. Trimming left V 1 base short and J 4 bases short, with 10 bases between. The CDR3 region is CASSLIDSSDTQYF. The CDR3 DNA reads TGCGCCAGCAGCTTGATAGACAGCTCAGATACGCAGTATTTT.

The chain joins TRBV7-8 to TRBJ2-1, with 9 bases identical to TRBD2. CDR1 is SGHVS and CDR2 is FQNEAQ in the germline V gene. Germline trimming cut 4 bases from V and 9 bases from J; bases unmatched to any gene: 10. The CDR3 has 15 amino acids. The CDR3: CASSSAGGRIREQFF. Written as DNA, the CDR3 is TGTGCCAGCAGCTCCGCGGGAGGGCGAATACGTGAGCAGTTCTTC.

This clone was seen only once. The J gene is TRBJ2-1, the V gene TRBV5-4, with 9 bases fitting TRBD2. The CDR3 has 14 residues. Germline V gene sequence: CDR1 SGHNT, CDR2 YYREEE (reference sequence). With V trimmed by 3 bases and J by 7 bases, 5 bases remained unmatched. CDR3 sequence reads: CASSSGLARNEQFF. The CDR3, as DNA: TGTGCCAGCAGCTCGGGACTAGCACGGAATGAGCAGTTCTTC.

The chain couples TRBV7-3 to TRBJ1-1, with 8 bases that match TRBD1. This CDR3 comprises 14 residues. Germline values: CDR1 SGHTA, CDR2 FQGTGA. Losses at the gene ends were 5 bases for V and 1 base for J; bases not matched to a gene: 3. CDR3 nucleotides: TGTGCCAGCAGCCGGGACAGGCAGAACACTGAAGCTTTCTTT. Translation gives CASSRDRQNTEAFF.

This rearrangement joins TRBV6-5 to TRBJ1-6; D is perhaps TRBD1 (5 bases). The CDR3 extends over 13 amino acids. Germline-derived CDR1 and CDR2 are MNHEY and SVGAGI. V was trimmed by 7 bases and J by 9 bases, leaving 13 bases between them. CDR3 sequence (DNA): TGTGCCAGCAAGGTCCAGGGAGGTTCACCCCTCCACTTT. This codes for CASKVQGGSPLHF.

The rearrangement uses TRBV5-1 and TRBJ1-1; D is possibly TRBD1 (6 bases). This CDR3 has 14 amino acids. V was trimmed by 2 bases and J by 3 bases, leaving 11 bases between them. CDR1 SGHRS and CDR2 YFSETQ come from the germline V gene. As DNA, the CDR3 is TGCGCCAGCAGCTTTGCAAACAGGGACACTGAAGCTTTCTTT. Translated, it gives CASSFANRDTEAFF.

The chain joins TRBV7-9 to TRBJ1-5, with a tentative D call TRBD1 (5 bases). Germline CDR1 SEHNR, CDR2 FQNEAQ (reference sequence). CDR3 length: 14 amino acids. V lost 7 bases and J lost 4, with 14 bases in between. CDR3 region: CASMETGPNQPQHF. The CDR3 DNA reads as TGTGCCAGCATGGAAACAGGACCTAATCAGCCCCAGCATTTT.

The gene calls are TRBV7-2 and TRBJ1-3, with D uncertain. The CDR3 length is 13 residues. V was clipped by 7 bases and J by 0 bases, with 7 bases between them. CDR1 and CDR2 (germline): SGHTA, FQGNSA. The CDR3 region is CASTTDSGNTIYF. The CDR3 DNA reads as TGTGCCAGCACTACCGACTCTGGAAACACCATATATTTT.

This chain links TRBV5-1 with TRBJ2-5, with D perhaps TRBD2 (6 bases). The CDR3 is 15 amino acids. Trimming stripped 2 bases from V and 2 bases from J, with 13 bases between. The germline gives CDR1 SGHRS, CDR2 YFSETQ. CDR3 protein: CASSFLGGSQETQYF. The CDR3 DNA sequence: TGCGCCAGCAGCTTCCTGGGAGGTAGTCAAGAGACCCAGTACTTC.

The genes are TRBV19 and TRBJ2-1; the match to TRBD1 covers 7 bases. V lost 4 bases and J lost 4; bases outside the gene matches: 4. Germline values: CDR1 LNHDA, CDR2 SQIVND (reference sequence). This CDR3 is built from 14 residues. The CDR3 DNA is TGTGCCAGTAGTACGGGACAGCTGTACAATGAGCAGTTCTTC. Its translation is CASSTGQLYNEQFF.

This clone was counted a single time. The chain's CDR3 is CASSLLTGEKLFF. The CDR3 nucleotides read TGCGCCAGCAGCTTATTAACAGGGGAAAAACTGTTTTTT. The chain uses TRBV5-1 and TRBJ1-4, with a possible D match to TRBD1 (6 bases). This CDR3 is built from 13 residues. V gave up 2 bases and J gave up 8 bases, with 10 bases separating them. CDR1 SGHRS and CDR2 YFSETQ come from the germline V gene.

This chain links TRBV18 with TRBJ2-2; a possible D gene is TRBD1 (6 bases). Germline assignment: CDR1 KGHSH and CDR2 LQKENI. Trimming took 2 bases from V and 5 from J, leaving 9 bases between them. The CDR3 loop spans 14 amino acids. CDR3 protein: CASSPTQGTGELFF. As DNA, the CDR3 is TGTGCCAGCTCACCAACACAGGGTACCGGGGAGCTGTTTTTT.

This clone was picked up many times. V is TRBV5-1 and J is TRBJ2-7, with 8 positions matching TRBD1. The CDR3 is made up of 12 amino acids. Germline V gene data show CDR1 as SGHRS and CDR2 as YFSETQ. V shed 3 bases, J shed 4 bases, and the junction held 0 bases outside the gene matches. CDR3 nucleotide sequence: TGCGCCAGCAGCTGGACAGGGTACGAGCAGTACTTC. Translating gives CASSWTGYEQYF.

The chain employs TRBV10-3 and TRBJ1-5; a possible D gene is TRBD1 (6 bases). Germline CDR1 and CDR2: ENHRY and SYGVKD. The V and J ends lost 0 bases and 6 bases respectively, with 9 bases between them. The CDR3 runs to 14 residues. Written as DNA, the CDR3 is TGTGCCATCAGTGAGTCAACAGGGTTTCAGCCCCAGCATTTT. Protein: CAISESTGFQPQHF.

The chain uses TRBV18 and TRBJ2-3; possible D gene TRBD2, 5 bases. The CDR3 sequence is 13 residues long. Germline CDR1 is KGHSH and CDR2 is LQKENI. V lost 1 base and J lost 6, with 8 bases in between. The CDR3 loop is CASSPLGADTQYF. The CDR3 region has the DNA TGTGCCAGCTCACCACTGGGAGCTGATACGCAGTATTTT.

This sequence joins TRBV5-1 and TRBJ2-3; no firm D call. V was shortened by 3 bases and J by 3 bases, with 11 bases between the two germline ends. From germline, CDR1 is SGHRS and CDR2 YFSETQ. CDR3 length: 14 amino acids. Here the CDR3 DNA reads TGCGCCAGCAGCTCTACAGCCGGAACAGATACGCAGTATTTT. Amino acid sequence: CASSSTAGTDTQYF.

This rearrangement joins TRBV12-5 to TRBJ1-2; 9 bases map to TRBD1. Germline V gene sequence: CDR1 LGHNT, CDR2 FRNRAP. The CDR3 totals 14 residues. V gave up 0 bases and J gave up 10 bases; unmatched junction bases: 6. CDR3 loop: CASGLVLTGGDYTF. The DNA for the CDR3 is TGTGCTAGTGGTTTGGTACTGACAGGGGGTGACTACACCTTC.

The chain is built from TRBV9 and TRBJ1-1; 11 bases line up with TRBD1. Trimming at V came to 4 bases and at J to 4 bases, leaving 9 bases not matched to a gene. The CDR3 has 16 amino acids. Per germline, CDR1 SGDLS and CDR2 YYNGEE. The CDR3 loop is CASSSLGQGATTEAFF. DNA of the CDR3: TGTGCCAGCAGCTCCCTCGGACAGGGGGCGACCACTGAAGCTTTCTTT.

The CDR3 sequence is CSASPRANEAFF. The CDR3 DNA reads as TGCAGTGCCAGTCCCAGGGCGAATGAAGCTTTCTTT. The J gene is TRBJ1-1, the V gene TRBV20-1, with D possibly being TRBD1 (5 bases). This CDR3 region has 12 residues. Germline V gene lookup returns CDR1 DFQATT and CDR2 SNEGSKA (reference sequence). V was clipped by 6 bases and J by 7 bases, with 15 bases between them.

This clone was detected a few times. The chain links TRBV6-1 to TRBJ2-2; 9 bases fit TRBD1. The CDR3 is made up of 16 amino acids. V lost 4 bases to trimming and J lost 5 bases; unmatched junction nucleotides: 8. Germline values: CDR1 MNHNS, CDR2 SASEGT. The CDR3 coding sequence is TGTGCCAGCAGTGTCATACAGGGGGCCAATACCGGGGAGCTGTTTTTT. Protein: CASSVIQGANTGELFF.

The chain employs TRBV10-1 and TRBJ1-5; a possible D gene is TRBD1 (5 bases). Germline CDR1 is WNHNN and CDR2 is SYGVQD (reference sequence). The CDR3 contains 14 residues. V lost 2 bases, J lost 1 base, and 6 bases lay in between. CDR3 DNA: TGCGCCAGCAGTGAGGGGGGGAGCAATCAGCCCCAGCATTTT. It specifies CASSEGGSNQPQHF.

The chain uses TRBV19 and TRBJ1-1; D is perhaps TRBD1 (6 bases). The V gene's germline CDR1 is LNHDA and CDR2 SQIVND (reference sequence). The ends were cut back, 1 base at V and 4 bases at J, with 13 bases in the middle. The CDR3 is 15 residues long. The CDR3 loop reads CASSIGQGWGTEAFF. The CDR3 DNA follows: TGTGCCAGTAGTATAGGCCAGGGGTGGGGCACTGAAGCTTTCTTT.

A few counts support this clone. This sequence joins TRBV15 and TRBJ2-7, with D possibly being TRBD2 (6 bases). The CDR3 has 14 residues. CDR1 LNHNV and CDR2 YYDKDF come from the germline V gene (reference sequence). Trimming took off 2 bases at V and 2 bases at J, with 10 bases between the two ends. CDR3 DNA: TGTGCCACCAGCAGATCGCGCGGGGCCTACGAGCAGTACTTC. Encoded protein: CATSRSRGAYEQYF.

This clone was counted between two and nine times. The genes are TRBV18 and TRBJ1-3; D remains ambiguous. Trimming stripped 5 bases from V and 3 bases from J, with 8 bases between. The CDR3 is made up of 13 amino acids. From germline, CDR1 is KGHSH and CDR2 LQKENI. In nucleotides, the CDR3 is TGTGCCAGCTCAAACAGAAGTGGAAACACCATATATTTT. Its translation: CASSNRSGNTIYF.

V gene TRBV5-1 combines with J gene TRBJ1-1, with D uncertain. The germline CDR1 and CDR2 sequences are SGHRS and YFSETQ. The CDR3 is made up of 13 amino acids. Between the trimmed V and J ends, which lost 5 bases and 4 bases, there was a span of 12 bases. The CDR3 spells CASRREVSTEAFF. The CDR3 DNA reads as TGCGCCAGCAGGAGGGAGGTAAGCACTGAAGCTTTCTTT. The variable domain in full, completed from reference TRBV5-1 and TRBJ1-1, reads KAGVTQTPRYLIKTRGQQVTLSCSPISGHRSVSWYQQTPGQGLQFLFEYFSETQRNKGNFPGRFSGRQFSNSRSEMNVSTLELGDSALYLCASRREVSTEAFFGQGTRLTVV.

The chain couples TRBV20-1 to TRBJ2-7; TRBD1 matches at 8 bases. The J segment lost 5 bases and the V segment lost 3 bases, leaving 6 bases of the junction unmatched. Germline V CDR1 and CDR2: DFQATT, SNEGSKA (reference sequence). The CDR3 consists of 13 residues. As DNA, the CDR3 is TGCAGTGCTAGTAGTACAGGGGGGCACGAGCAGTACTTC. Its translation is CSASSTGGHEQYF.